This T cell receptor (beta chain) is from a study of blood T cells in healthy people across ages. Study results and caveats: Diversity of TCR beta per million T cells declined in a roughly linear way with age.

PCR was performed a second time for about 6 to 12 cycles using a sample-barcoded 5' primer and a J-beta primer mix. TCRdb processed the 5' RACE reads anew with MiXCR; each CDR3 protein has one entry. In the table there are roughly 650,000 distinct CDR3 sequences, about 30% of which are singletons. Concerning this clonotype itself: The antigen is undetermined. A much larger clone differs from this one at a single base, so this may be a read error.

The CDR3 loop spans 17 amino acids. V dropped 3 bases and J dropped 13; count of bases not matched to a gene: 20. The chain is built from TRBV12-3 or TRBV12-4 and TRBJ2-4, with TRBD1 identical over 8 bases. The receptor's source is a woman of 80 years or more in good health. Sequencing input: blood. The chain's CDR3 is CASSFGLGQGARDEQYF. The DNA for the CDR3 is TGTGCCAGCAGTTTCGGATTAGGGCAGGGGGCGAGGGATGAGCAGTACTTC.